Listed below are T cell receptor beta chains from one sample, sequenced in a study of shared clonotypes between healthy human individuals. TCRdb's table, derived via immunoSEQ multiplex PCR, lists solely in-frame clones and lacks some. This table holds about 610,000 clones, around 97% found once. Sequenced: naive CD4+ T cells sorted from blood. These receptors were collected from a woman in her twenties or thirties in good health. Each CDR3 is given with its conserved first and last residue. Each record gives: J gene, V gene, CDR3 length, D gene, CDR3 protein. A D gene is named only where the DNA matches it firmly.

j_call: TRBJ2-1; v_call: TRBV4-1; cdr3_length: 22; d_call: TRBD2; cdr3_aa: CASSQEISGLAGWGGFDNEQFF
j_call: TRBJ2-7; v_call: TRBV7-3; cdr3_length: 13; d_call: .; cdr3_aa: CASSSTGGYEQYF
j_call: TRBJ2-7; v_call: TRBV28; cdr3_length: 15; d_call: TRBD1; cdr3_aa: CASRPAGTGLGEQYF
j_call: TRBJ1-4; v_call: TRBV30; cdr3_length: 12; d_call: .; cdr3_aa: CAWSVTYEKLFF
j_call: TRBJ2-2; v_call: TRBV5-1; cdr3_length: 14; d_call: TRBD1; cdr3_aa: CASGTQDRFGELFF
j_call: TRBJ1-5; v_call: TRBV19; cdr3_length: 16; d_call: .; cdr3_aa: CASSLEGTPARGPQHF
j_call: TRBJ1-4; v_call: TRBV28; cdr3_length: 14; d_call: .; cdr3_aa: CASSRDRSRGKLFF
j_call: TRBJ2-3; v_call: TRBV20-1; cdr3_length: 11; d_call: .; cdr3_aa: CSASRGDTQYF
j_call: TRBJ2-7; v_call: TRBV7-9; cdr3_length: 16; d_call: .; cdr3_aa: CASSPQAGHVGYEQYF
j_call: TRBJ2-3; v_call: TRBV5-1; cdr3_length: 15; d_call: .; cdr3_aa: CASSLTGGDTDTQYF
j_call: TRBJ1-4; v_call: TRBV28; cdr3_length: 15; d_call: .; cdr3_aa: CASSSAQGPNEKLFF
j_call: TRBJ2-7; v_call: TRBV18; cdr3_length: 14; d_call: TRBD1; cdr3_aa: CASSLGQGTHEQYF
j_call: TRBJ2-5; v_call: TRBV5-1; cdr3_length: 12; d_call: .; cdr3_aa: CASSLGQETQYF
j_call: TRBJ2-5; v_call: TRBV7-9; cdr3_length: 17; d_call: .; cdr3_aa: CASSLGSTGLHKETQYF
j_call: TRBJ2-7; v_call: TRBV21-1; cdr3_length: 16; d_call: .; cdr3_aa: CASSPSSGRAWYEQYF
j_call: TRBJ1-1; v_call: TRBV7-3; cdr3_length: 13; d_call: .; cdr3_aa: CASSSTLNTEAFF
j_call: TRBJ1-5; v_call: TRBV11-3; cdr3_length: 16; d_call: .; cdr3_aa: CASSLGSVYSNQPQHF
j_call: TRBJ1-2; v_call: TRBV27; cdr3_length: 15; d_call: TRBD1; cdr3_aa: CASSLSDRGSDGYTF
j_call: TRBJ2-7; v_call: TRBV7-8; cdr3_length: 15; d_call: TRBD1; cdr3_aa: CASSLAGQGIFEQYF
j_call: TRBJ2-5; v_call: TRBV15; cdr3_length: 14; d_call: .; cdr3_aa: CATSRDLGLETQYF
j_call: TRBJ1-5; v_call: TRBV28; cdr3_length: 15; d_call: .; cdr3_aa: CASSFGSSSNQPQHF
j_call: TRBJ2-4; v_call: TRBV28; cdr3_length: 17; d_call: .; cdr3_aa: CASSIQRKGLAKNIQYF
j_call: TRBJ2-7; v_call: TRBV30; cdr3_length: 16; d_call: TRBD1; cdr3_aa: CAWRHKTGTGEHEQYF
j_call: TRBJ2-5; v_call: TRBV10-2; cdr3_length: 15; d_call: TRBD1; cdr3_aa: CASSPGQSYQETQYF
j_call: TRBJ1-1; v_call: TRBV2; cdr3_length: 17; d_call: .; cdr3_aa: CASSERPPQGWNTEAFF
j_call: TRBJ2-6; v_call: TRBV4-1; cdr3_length: 18; d_call: TRBD1; cdr3_aa: CASSQHGQGLSGANVLTF
j_call: .; v_call: TRBV28; cdr3_length: 15; d_call: TRBD1; cdr3_aa: CASSSHPDRAYEQYF
j_call: TRBJ2-2; v_call: TRBV28; cdr3_length: 14; d_call: .; cdr3_aa: CASSLTGNTGELFF
j_call: TRBJ2-1; v_call: TRBV6-6; cdr3_length: 12; d_call: .; cdr3_aa: CASSRPLDEQFF
j_call: TRBJ2-7; v_call: TRBV28; cdr3_length: 12; d_call: .; cdr3_aa: CASSFQFYEQYF
j_call: TRBJ2-3; v_call: TRBV2; cdr3_length: 15; d_call: .; cdr3_aa: CASSDAGWRSDTQYF
j_call: TRBJ2-6; v_call: TRBV19; cdr3_length: 19; d_call: TRBD2; cdr3_aa: CASSPGLAGRLSGANVLTF
j_call: TRBJ1-2; v_call: TRBV2; cdr3_length: 13; d_call: .; cdr3_aa: CASSAPGHSGYTF
j_call: TRBJ2-5; v_call: TRBV9; cdr3_length: 13; d_call: .; cdr3_aa: CASSVSWQETQYF
j_call: .; v_call: TRBV29-1; cdr3_length: 12; d_call: TRBD1; cdr3_aa: CSVSTGGNEQYF
j_call: TRBJ2-3; v_call: TRBV10-1; cdr3_length: 15; d_call: .; cdr3_aa: CASSESVRVADTQYF
j_call: TRBJ2-7; v_call: TRBV7-9; cdr3_length: 14; d_call: TRBD2; cdr3_aa: CASSFSSGTYEQYF
j_call: TRBJ2-6; v_call: TRBV4-1; cdr3_length: 19; d_call: .; cdr3_aa: CASSQDRRLINSGANVLTF
j_call: TRBJ2-1; v_call: TRBV4-1; cdr3_length: 14; d_call: .; cdr3_aa: CASSQPTRNNEQFF
j_call: .; v_call: TRBV13; cdr3_length: 12; d_call: .; cdr3_aa: CASSPRPYEQYF
j_call: TRBJ2-2; v_call: TRBV4-1; cdr3_length: 16; d_call: TRBD1; cdr3_aa: CASSQRQGVRTGELFF
j_call: TRBJ2-7; v_call: TRBV5-4; cdr3_length: 15; d_call: .; cdr3_aa: CASSLAAGRSYEQYF
j_call: TRBJ1-2; v_call: TRBV28; cdr3_length: 12; d_call: .; cdr3_aa: CASSFSDYGYTF
j_call: TRBJ2-7; v_call: TRBV11-2; cdr3_length: 16; d_call: .; cdr3_aa: CASSLDFQGSLYEQYF
j_call: .; v_call: TRBV10-1; cdr3_length: 13; d_call: TRBD2; cdr3_aa: CASGLSGSSEQYF
j_call: TRBJ1-1; v_call: TRBV5-1; cdr3_length: 15; d_call: TRBD1; cdr3_aa: CASSLRTGANTEAFF
j_call: TRBJ1-2; v_call: TRBV28; cdr3_length: 15; d_call: .; cdr3_aa: CASSTKAAPNYGYTF
j_call: TRBJ1-3; v_call: TRBV18; cdr3_length: 14; d_call: .; cdr3_aa: CASSSGDSGNTIYF
j_call: TRBJ2-1; v_call: TRBV7-6; cdr3_length: 14; d_call: .; cdr3_aa: CASSLLGSYNEQFF
j_call: .; v_call: TRBV19; cdr3_length: 15; d_call: .; cdr3_aa: CASSIEAGLSYEQYF
j_call: TRBJ2-7; v_call: TRBV5-8; cdr3_length: 12; d_call: .; cdr3_aa: CASSPDWNEQYF
j_call: TRBJ1-1; v_call: TRBV5-1; cdr3_length: 14; d_call: .; cdr3_aa: CASSLPEGRTEAFF
j_call: .; v_call: TRBV7-9; cdr3_length: 15; d_call: TRBD2; cdr3_aa: CASSGGTSGTYEQYF